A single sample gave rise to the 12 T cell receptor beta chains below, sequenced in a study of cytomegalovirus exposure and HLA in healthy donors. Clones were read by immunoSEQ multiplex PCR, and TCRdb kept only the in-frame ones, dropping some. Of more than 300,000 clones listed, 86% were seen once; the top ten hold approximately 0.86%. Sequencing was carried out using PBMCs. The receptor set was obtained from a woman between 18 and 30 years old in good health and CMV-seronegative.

CDR3 region: CASSFGLRTDTQYF. The CDR3 nucleotides read TGTGCCAGCAGCTTCGGACTCCGCACAGATACGCAGTATTTT. The chain employs TRBV5-4 and TRBJ2-3; TRBD2 might be the D (5 bases). Germline V lookup: CDR1 SGHNT, CDR2 YYREEE (reference sequence). V dropped 2 bases and J dropped 1 base, with 8 bases sitting between them. The CDR3 spans 14 residues. Using reference TRBV5-4 and TRBJ2-3 for the parts outside the CDR3, the full variable domain is ETGVTQSPTHLIKTRGQQVTLRCSSQSGHNTVSWYQQALGQGPQFIFQYYREEENGRGNFPPRFSGLQFPNYSSELNVNALELDDSALYLCASSFGLRTDTQYFGPGTRLTVL.

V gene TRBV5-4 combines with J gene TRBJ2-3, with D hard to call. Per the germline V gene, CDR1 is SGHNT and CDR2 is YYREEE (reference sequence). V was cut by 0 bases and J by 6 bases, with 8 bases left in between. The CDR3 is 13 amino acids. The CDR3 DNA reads TGTGCCAGCAGCTTGGAGAGGCGGGATACGCAGTATTTT. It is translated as CASSLERRDTQYF.

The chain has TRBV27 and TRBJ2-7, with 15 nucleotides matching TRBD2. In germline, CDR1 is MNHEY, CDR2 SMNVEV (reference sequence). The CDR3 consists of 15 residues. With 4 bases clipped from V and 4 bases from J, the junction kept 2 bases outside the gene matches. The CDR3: CASSWTSGGVYEQYF. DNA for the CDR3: TGTGCCAGCAGTTGGACTAGCGGGGGGGTATACGAGCAGTACTTC.

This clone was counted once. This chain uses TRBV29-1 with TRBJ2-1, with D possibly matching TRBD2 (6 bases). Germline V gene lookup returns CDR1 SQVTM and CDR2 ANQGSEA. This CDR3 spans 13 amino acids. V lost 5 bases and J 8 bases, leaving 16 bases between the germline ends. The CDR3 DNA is TGCAGCGTTCTATCCTCGGGGGTCGATGAGCAGTTCTTC. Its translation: CSVLSSGVDEQFF.

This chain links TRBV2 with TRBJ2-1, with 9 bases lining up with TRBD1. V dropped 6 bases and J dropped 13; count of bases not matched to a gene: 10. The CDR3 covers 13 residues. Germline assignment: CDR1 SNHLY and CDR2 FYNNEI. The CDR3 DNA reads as TGTGCCAGCAGAGGAATCCGGGACAGGGACCAGTTCTTC. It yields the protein CASRGIRDRDQFF.

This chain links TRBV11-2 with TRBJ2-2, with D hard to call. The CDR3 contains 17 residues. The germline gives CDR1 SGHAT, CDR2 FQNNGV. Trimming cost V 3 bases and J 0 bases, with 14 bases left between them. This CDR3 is CASSFIDLTANTGELFF. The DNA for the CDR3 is TGTGCCAGCAGCTTCATTGATTTAACGGCGAACACCGGGGAGCTGTTTTTT.

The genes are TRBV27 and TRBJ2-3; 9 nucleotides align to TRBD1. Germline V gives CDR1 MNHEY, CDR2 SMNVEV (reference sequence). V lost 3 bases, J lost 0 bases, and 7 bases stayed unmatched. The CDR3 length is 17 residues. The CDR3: CASSLVGQGYSTDTQYF. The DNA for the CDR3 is TGTGCCAGCAGTTTGGTGGGACAGGGTTACAGCACAGATACGCAGTATTTT.

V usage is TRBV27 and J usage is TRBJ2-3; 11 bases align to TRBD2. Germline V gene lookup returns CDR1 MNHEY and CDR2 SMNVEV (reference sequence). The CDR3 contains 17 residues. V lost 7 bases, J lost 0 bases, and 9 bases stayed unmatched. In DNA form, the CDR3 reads TGTGCCAGCAATAGCGGGAGGGCCGATGTTAGCACAGATACGCAGTATTTT. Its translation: CASNSGRADVSTDTQYF.

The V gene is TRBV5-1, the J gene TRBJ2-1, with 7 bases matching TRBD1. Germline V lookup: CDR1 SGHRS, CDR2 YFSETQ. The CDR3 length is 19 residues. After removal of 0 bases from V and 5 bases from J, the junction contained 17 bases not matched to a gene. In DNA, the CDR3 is TGCGCCAGCAGCTTGGGGGTCGGGTCCGAGACAGGGTACCACAATGAGCAGTTCTTC. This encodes CASSLGVGSETGYHNEQFF.

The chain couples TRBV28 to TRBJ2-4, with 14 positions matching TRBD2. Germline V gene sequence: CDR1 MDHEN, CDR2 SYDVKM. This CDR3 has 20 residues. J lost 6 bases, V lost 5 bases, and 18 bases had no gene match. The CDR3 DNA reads TGTGCCAGCAGTCCACGCCTAGGGACTAGCGGGAGTAGTAGAATAAACATTCAGTACTTC. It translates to CASSPRLGTSGSSRINIQYF. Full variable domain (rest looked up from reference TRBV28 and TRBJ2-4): DVKVTQSSRYLVKRTGEKVFLECVQDMDHENMFWYRQDPGLGLRLIYFSYDVKMKEKGDIPEGYSVSREKKERFSLILESASTNQTSMYLCASSPRLGTSGSSRINIQYFGAGTRLSVL.

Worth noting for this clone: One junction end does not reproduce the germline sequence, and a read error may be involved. CDR3 bases: TGTGCCAGTAGTAACGTCGCAGGGCAGGGATCACCCTTCCACTTT. It is translated as CASSNVAGQGSPFHF. This chain uses TRBV19 with TRBJ1-6, with D possibly matching TRBD1 (5 bases). The CDR3 covers 15 residues. In germline, CDR1 is LNHDA, CDR2 SQIVND (reference sequence).

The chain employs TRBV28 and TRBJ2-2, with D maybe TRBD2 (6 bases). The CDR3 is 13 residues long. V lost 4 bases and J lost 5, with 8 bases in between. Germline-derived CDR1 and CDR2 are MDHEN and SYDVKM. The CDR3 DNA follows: TGTGCCAGCAGTTGGGCGGGGACCGGGGAGCTGTTTTTT. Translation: CASSWAGTGELFF.